One sample yielded the 30 T cell receptor beta chains listed below, sequenced in a study of CD8+ T cells in alopecia areata. Documented treatment: oral pan-JAK inhibitor, 5-10 mg twice daily. Extracted RNA was reverse transcribed, and the resulting cDNA served as sequencing template. Libraries were prepared by immunoSEQ multiplex PCR; TCRdb keeps only in-frame clonotypes and omits some of them. The data contain fewer than 350,000 clones, 58% of them singletons. Sequences were derived from CD4+ T cells sorted from blood, sampled at week 24, from a patient treated with tofacitinib. The source is a human donor with alopecia areata.

The chain links TRBV19 to TRBJ2-1, with 13 bases aligning to TRBD2. In germline, CDR1 is LNHDA, CDR2 SQIVND (reference sequence). The CDR3 covers 16 residues. V trimming: 5 bases; J trimming: 12 bases; junction bases outside the gene matches: 13. The CDR3 DNA sequence: TGTGCCAGTAGTCCCATTGGACTAGCGGGGGTGGATGGGCAGTTCTTC. Translating gives CASSPIGLAGVDGQFF.

The rearrangement uses TRBV27 and TRBJ2-7, with D perhaps matching TRBD2 (5 bases). Trimming removed 4 bases from V and 2 bases from J, with 12 bases in between. The CDR3 loop spans 14 amino acids. The germline CDR1 and CDR2 sequences are MNHEY and SMNVEV (reference sequence). CDR3 nucleotide sequence: TGTGCCAGCAGTTGGAGAAACGGGGCCTACGAGCAGTACTTC. The encoded protein is CASSWRNGAYEQYF.

The chain employs TRBV4-1 and TRBJ2-5, with unresolved D. CDR3 length: 14 residues. From germline, CDR1 is MGHRA and CDR2 YSYEKL. Trimming pared 1 base from V and 5 bases from J, leaving 11 bases between. The CDR3 spells CASSQVIAAETQYF. The CDR3 bases are TGCGCCAGCAGCCAAGTAATTGCGGCGGAGACCCAGTACTTC.

This clone was found once. The chain joins TRBV2 to TRBJ2-5; D gene unclear. CDR3 size: 14 residues. V was pared by 4 bases and J by 1 base, with 10 bases between. The V gene's germline CDR1 is SNHLY and CDR2 FYNNEI. The CDR3 region has the DNA TGTGCCAGCAGTGGGGTAGCTTCCCAAGAGACCCAGTACTTC. Protein: CASSGVASQETQYF.

The DNA of the CDR3 is TGCGCCAGCAGCCCCCTGGGGGCCTCTGGGGCCAACGTCCTGACTTTC. Protein: CASSPLGASGANVLTF. This rearrangement joins TRBV4-1 to TRBJ2-6, with a weak D call TRBD1 (6 bases). Germline CDR1 MGHRA, CDR2 YSYEKL. V was trimmed by 4 bases and J by 0 bases, leaving 10 bases between them. This CDR3 is built from 16 residues.

V gene TRBV27 combines with J gene TRBJ1-2; a possible D gene is TRBD1 (6 bases). This CDR3 spans 14 amino acids. The V gene lost 5 bases and the J gene lost 8 bases, with 18 bases spanning the gap. Germline CDR1 MNHEY, CDR2 SMNVEV (reference sequence). The CDR3 protein is CASSQGTGSYGYTF. The CDR3 DNA sequence: TGTGCCAGCAGTCAAGGCACAGGGTCCTACGGCTACACCTTC.

The CDR3 here is CAWKDTEAFF. The CDR3, as DNA: TGTGCCTGGAAGGACACTGAAGCTTTCTTT. The gene calls are TRBV30 and TRBJ1-1; D gene unclear. The CDR3 has 10 residues. V was trimmed by 4 bases and J by 3 bases, leaving 3 bases between them. The germline V gene has CDR1 GTSNPN and CDR2 SVGIG (reference sequence).

The chain combines TRBV30 with TRBJ2-7, with TRBD1 as a possible D gene (5 bases). Between the trimmed V and J ends, which lost 3 bases and 2 bases, there was a span of 14 bases. There are 14 residues in the CDR3. Germline values: CDR1 GTSNPN, CDR2 SVGIG (reference sequence). The CDR3 DNA is TGTGCCTGGAGCGAGGACATCATGACCTACGAGCAGTACTTC. As protein: CAWSEDIMTYEQYF. Based on the CDR3 plus reference TRBV30 and TRBJ2-7, the full variable domain is SQTIHQWPATLVQPVGSPLSLECTVEGTSNPNLYWYRQAAGRGLQLLFYSVGIGQISSEVPQNLSASRPQDRQFILSSKKLLLSDSGFYLCAWSEDIMTYEQYFGPGTRLTVT.

This clone was seen just once. V is TRBV30 and J is TRBJ2-4, with 8 positions matching TRBD1. CDR3 size: 11 residues. CDR1 is GTSNPN, CDR2 SVGIG, per germline (reference sequence). V was pared by 0 bases and J by 15 bases, with 4 bases of the junction left unmatched. CDR3 coding DNA: TGTGCCTGGAGTGTGGAACAGGGGGTGTACTTC. It specifies CAWSVEQGVYF.

The chain joins TRBV2 to TRBJ2-3; a weak D match, TRBD1 (5 bases). This CDR3 has 11 residues. Germline V gene data show CDR1 as SNHLY and CDR2 as FYNNEI. Trimming shortened V by 8 bases and J by 4 bases, and 7 bases separated the two germline ends. The CDR3 region is CASRRADTQYF. The CDR3 coding sequence is TGTGCCAGCCGCAGGGCAGATACGCAGTATTTT.

CDR3 sequence: CASSSGAGDTDTQYF. CDR3 in DNA: TGTGCCAGCAGTTCGGGAGCAGGGGATACAGATACGCAGTATTTT. The V call is TRBV6-4, the J call TRBJ2-3; D is perhaps TRBD1 or TRBD2 (6 bases each). Germline assignment: CDR1 MRHNA and CDR2 SNTAGT. The CDR3 runs 15 residues. The V end was cut by 5 bases, the J end by 3 bases, with 15 bases between.

The chain couples TRBV30 to TRBJ2-7; no reliable D call. Germline loops: CDR1 GTSNPN, CDR2 SVGIG (reference sequence). CDR3 size: 12 residues. V was shortened by 5 bases and J by 4 bases, with 12 bases between the two germline ends. CDR3 sequence reads: CAWGGGRYEQYF. The CDR3 nucleotides are TGTGCCTGGGGCGGTGGACGGTACGAGCAGTACTTC.

This clone was detected only a few times. The chain is built from TRBV5-4 and TRBJ2-7; TRBD2 matches at 9 bases. V dropped 0 bases and J dropped 4; count of bases not matched to a gene: 8. The length of the CDR3 is 16 residues. Per the germline V gene, CDR1 is SGHNT and CDR2 is YYREEE (reference sequence). The CDR3 DNA reads as TGTGCCAGCAGCTTGGCCGGTGGTAGCGGGGGATACGAGCAGTACTTC. Its translation: CASSLAGGSGGYEQYF. Full variable domain (rest looked up from reference TRBV5-4 and TRBJ2-7): ETGVTQSPTHLIKTRGQQVTLRCSSQSGHNTVSWYQQALGQGPQFIFQYYREEENGRGNFPPRFSGLQFPNYSSELNVNALELDDSALYLCASSLAGGSGGYEQYFGPGTRLTVT.

The CDR3 DNA reads as TGCGCCAGCAGCTTGACAGGGGGCTTATTAGAGACCCAGTACTTC. Its protein is CASSLTGGLLETQYF. The chain has TRBV5-1 and TRBJ2-5, with 9 bases that match TRBD1. Germline CDR1 is SGHRS and CDR2 is YFSETQ. There are 15 residues in the CDR3. Germline trimming cut 1 base from V and 4 bases from J; bases unmatched to any gene: 5.

The chain combines TRBV9 with TRBJ1-2; 8 bases are a match to TRBD1. The CDR3 contains 13 residues. Looked up from germline, CDR1 is SGDLS and CDR2 is YYNGEE. The V segment lost 0 bases and the J segment 8 bases; nucleotides outside the gene matches: 3. CDR3 nucleotides: TGTGCCAGCAGCGTAGACAGGGGGGACGGCTACACCTTC. Amino acid sequence: CASSVDRGDGYTF.

The J gene is TRBJ2-5, the V gene TRBV29-1; D remains unclear. The CDR3 runs 13 residues. Trimming took off 7 bases at V and 1 base at J, with 13 bases between the two ends. Germline V gene lookup returns CDR1 SQVTM and CDR2 ANQGSEA. The CDR3, as DNA: TGCAGCGCCAAACGGCAGTTCCAAGAGACCCAGTACTTC. Translating it yields CSAKRQFQETQYF.

The genes are TRBV4-1 and TRBJ2-3; possibly TRBD1 for D (6 bases). The CDR3 totals 14 residues. Germline CDR1 and CDR2: MGHRA and YSYEKL. V was shortened by 1 base and J by 7 bases, with 12 bases between the two germline ends. The CDR3 here is CASSQVGATHTQYF. The CDR3 DNA reads as TGCGCCAGCAGCCAAGTGGGGGCGACGCATACGCAGTATTTT.

J is TRBJ2-2 and V is TRBV6-5; D remains ambiguous. V gave up 0 bases and J gave up 5 bases, with 4 bases separating them. The V gene's germline CDR1 is MNHEY and CDR2 SVGAGI. CDR3 length equals 13 residues. The CDR3 nucleotides read TGTGCCAGCAGTTACTCTTTGACCGGGGAGCTGTTTTTT. It is translated as CASSYSLTGELFF.

CDR3 protein: CASSHFGVSKGETQYF. The CDR3 bases are TGCGCCAGCAGCCATTTCGGGGTCTCTAAGGGGGAGACCCAGTACTTC. This rearrangement joins TRBV4-1 to TRBJ2-5; D tentatively reads TRBD1 or TRBD2 (5 bases each). Deletions cut 3 bases from V and 5 bases from J, with 19 bases between. CDR3 size: 16 residues. Germline V gene data show CDR1 as MGHRA and CDR2 as YSYEKL.

Note on this clone: A read error may account for a junction end that differs from germline. The rearrangement joins TRBV4-2 to TRBJ1-4; a possible D gene is TRBD1 (6 bases). Germline V CDR1 and CDR2: LGHNA, YNFKEQ. This CDR3 spans 15 amino acids. The CDR3, as DNA: TGTGCCAGCAGCCAAGATGTGGCAGGGGCTGAAAAACTGCTTTTT. Translation gives CASSQDVAGAEKLLF.

This clone turned up a few times. The chain links TRBV7-2 to TRBJ2-1; no clear D. V lost 1 base and J lost 1, with 8 bases in between. Germline-derived CDR1 and CDR2 are SGHTA and FQGNSA. The CDR3 runs 15 residues. The CDR3, as DNA: TGTGCCAGCAGCTTAGACTCCCAATCCTACAATGAGCAGTTCTTC. It codes for CASSLDSQSYNEQFF.

V is TRBV6-1 and J is TRBJ1-5; no definite D call. CDR1 and CDR2 (germline): MNHNS, SASEGT. The CDR3 is made up of 13 amino acids. V gave up 1 base and J gave up 5 bases, with 6 bases separating them. CDR3: CASSEVDDQPQHF. CDR3 in DNA: TGTGCCAGCAGTGAAGTCGACGATCAGCCCCAGCATTTT.

The gene calls are TRBV6-5 and TRBJ2-7; TRBD1 agrees at 12 bases. This CDR3 is built from 14 residues. The V gene's germline CDR1 is MNHEY and CDR2 SVGAGI. J gave up 6 bases and V 2 bases, and 2 bases lay outside the gene matches. The CDR3 sequence is CASSYRDRGREQYF. CDR3 in DNA: TGTGCCAGCAGTTACCGGGACAGGGGGCGCGAGCAGTACTTC.

The J gene is TRBJ2-3, the V gene TRBV5-1; 14 bases match TRBD2. There are 16 residues in the CDR3. Germline CDR1 reads SGHRS; CDR2 reads YFSETQ. The trim removed 2 bases at V and 3 bases at J, leaving 2 bases unmatched. In DNA form, the CDR3 reads TGCGCCAGCAGCTTTGGGACTAGCGGGGGAACAGATACGCAGTATTTT. Amino acid sequence: CASSFGTSGGTDTQYF.

J is TRBJ2-5 and V is TRBV9; 9 positions match TRBD2. The V segment lost 2 bases and the J segment 7 bases; nucleotides outside the gene matches: 30. Germline loops: CDR1 SGDLS, CDR2 YYNGEE. There are 22 residues in the CDR3. CDR3 DNA sequence: TGTGCCAGCAGCGTCACCGACTTACCTCCCTCTAGCGGGGTGTCCCGTGGGGGGACCCAGTACTTC. Translation: CASSVTDLPPSSGVSRGGTQYF.

The V call is TRBV2, the J call TRBJ1-5; D is unresolved. Germline V CDR1 and CDR2: SNHLY, FYNNEI. The CDR3 length is 13 residues. V lost 8 bases and J 4 bases, leaving 12 bases between the germline ends. CDR3 region: CASPSPGNQPQHF. Here the CDR3 DNA reads TGTGCCAGCCCATCCCCGGGGAATCAGCCCCAGCATTTT.

The chain links TRBV2 to TRBJ1-1; perhaps TRBD1 as D (5 bases). This CDR3 has 12 amino acids. CDR1 and CDR2 (germline): SNHLY, FYNNEI. Trimming stripped 4 bases from V and 5 bases from J, with 8 bases between. CDR3 DNA: TGTGCCAGCAGTGGTCGGGGGACTGAAGCTTTCTTT. Amino acid sequence: CASSGRGTEAFF.

This clone was found a few times. Additional DNA sequences in this sample encode the identical CDR3. The genes are TRBV29-1 and TRBJ1-1; the D is unclear. Per the germline V gene, CDR1 is SQVTM and CDR2 is ANQGSEA. The CDR3 consists of 13 residues. V was clipped by 4 bases and J by 0 bases, with 9 bases between them. The CDR3: CSVVGRLNTEAFF. The CDR3 coding sequence is TGCAGCGTTGTAGGCAGACTGAACACTGAAGCTTTCTTT.

The chain combines TRBV6-1 with TRBJ2-7; D possibly corresponds to TRBD2 (5 bases). Germline CDR1 reads MNHNS; CDR2 reads SASEGT. The CDR3 totals 14 residues. Trimming left V 2 bases short and J 2 bases short, with 10 bases between. The CDR3 region is CASSERTPTYEQYF. The CDR3 DNA reads as TGTGCCAGCAGTGAACGGACTCCTACCTACGAGCAGTACTTC.

The chain recombines TRBV4-3 with TRBJ2-1; D perhaps matches TRBD2 (6 bases). Germline lookup yields CDR1 LGHNA and CDR2 YSLEER. V dropped 4 bases and J dropped 8 bases, with 15 bases sitting between them. The CDR3 is 14 amino acids. CDR3 coding DNA: TGCGCCAGCAGCCTGCGAGCGACGGGGGATGAGCAGTTCTTC. It translates to CASSLRATGDEQFF.